This TCR beta chain emerged from a study of CD8 T cells in Susac syndrome. TCR beta was sequenced from blood CD8+ and CD4+ T cells. Multiple sclerosis controls were treatment-naive patients with stable or active relapsing-remitting disease. Random hexamers primed reverse transcription of about 0.45 to 1 ug RNA. The method of amplification for TCR beta CDR3 was immunoSEQ multiplex PCR, covering 54 Vbeta and 13 Jbeta. TCRdb independently ran MiXCR on the immunoSEQ multiplex PCR reads; one entry per CDR3 protein. Of around 150,000 distinct CDR3 sequences detected, approximately 95% appear once; the ten largest clones hold approximately 0.11%. V trimming: 3 bases; J trimming: 1 base; junction bases outside the gene matches: 7. From germline, CDR1 is DFQATT and CDR2 SNEGSKA (reference sequence). CDR3 length: 15 residues.

The receptor was isolated from a human donor with multiple sclerosis. Material for sequencing was CD4+ T cells from PBMCs. The V gene is TRBV20-1, the J gene TRBJ2-3, with 7 bases lining up with TRBD1. CDR3 loop: CSASPRDRRTDTQYF. The CDR3 DNA reads TGCAGTGCTAGTCCCCGGGACAGACGCACAGATACGCAGTATTTT.